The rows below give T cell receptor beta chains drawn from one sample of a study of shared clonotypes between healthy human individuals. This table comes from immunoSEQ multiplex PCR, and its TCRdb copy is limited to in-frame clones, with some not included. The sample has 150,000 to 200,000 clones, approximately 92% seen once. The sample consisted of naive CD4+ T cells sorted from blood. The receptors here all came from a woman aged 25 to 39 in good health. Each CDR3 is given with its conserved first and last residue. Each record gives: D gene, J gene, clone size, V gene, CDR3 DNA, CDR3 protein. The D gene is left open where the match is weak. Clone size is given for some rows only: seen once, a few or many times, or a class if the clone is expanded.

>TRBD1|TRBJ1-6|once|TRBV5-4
TGTGCCAGCAGCTCCAGGGGGAGGAACACCTATAATTCACCCCTCCACTTT
CASSSRGRNTYNSPLHF
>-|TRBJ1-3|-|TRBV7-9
TGTGCCAGCAGCCAGGGAACCTCTGGAAACACCATATATTTT
CASSQGTSGNTIYF
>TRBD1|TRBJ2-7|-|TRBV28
TGTGCCAGCAGACCAAGAGGCAGACAGGGGGCCGAGCAGTACTTC
CASRPRGRQGAEQYF
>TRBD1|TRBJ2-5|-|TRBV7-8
TGTGCCAGCAGCATAAAGGGGGGACAGGGGATATTTGAGCAGTACTTC
CASSIKGGQGIFEQYF
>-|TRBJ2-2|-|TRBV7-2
TGTGCCAGCAGCCCCCTCTCCTGGGGCACGTCTAACACCGGGGAGCTGTTTTTT
CASSPLSWGTSNTGELFF
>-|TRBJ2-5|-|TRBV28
TGTGCCACTAGACAAGAGACCCAGTACTTC
CATRQETQYF
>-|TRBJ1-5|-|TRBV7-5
TGTGCCAGCAGCAACTCCCTGGGCTATAGCAATCAGCCCCAGCATTTT
CASSNSLGYSNQPQHF
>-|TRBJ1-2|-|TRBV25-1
TGTGCCAGCAGTGTCGGGGACTATGGCTACACCTTC
CASSVGDYGYTF
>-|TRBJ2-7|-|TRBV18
TGTGCCAGCTCACTTGGCCAGAGCTCCTACGAGCAGTACTTC
CASSLGQSSYEQYF
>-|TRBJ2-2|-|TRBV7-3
TGTGCCAGCAGCTTAAGAATAGCGTCGGACACCGGGGAGCTGTTTTTT
CASSLRIASDTGELFF
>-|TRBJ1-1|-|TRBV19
TGTGCCAGTAGTACCGGACGGATGAACACTGAAGCTTTCTTT
CASSTGRMNTEAFF
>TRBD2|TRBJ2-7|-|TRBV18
TGTGCCAGCTCACCCAGCGCGGGACTAGCGGGAGGACCCTTATACGAGCAGTACTTC
CASSPSAGLAGGPLYEQYF
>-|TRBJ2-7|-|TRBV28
TGTGCCAGCAGCCGAGGAGACCTAAGCTCCTACGAGCAGTACTTC
CASSRGDLSSYEQYF
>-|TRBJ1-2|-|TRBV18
TGTGCCAGCTCACCAGGGCAGGGAAATGGCTACACCTTC
CASSPGQGNGYTF
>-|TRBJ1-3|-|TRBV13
TGTGCCAGCAGCTTAGGAGACAGTCAAGTATCTGGAAACACCATATATTTT
CASSLGDSQVSGNTIYF
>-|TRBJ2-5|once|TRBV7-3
TGTGCCAGCAGCGCCACAAGTCAAGAGACCCAGTACTTC
CASSATSQETQYF
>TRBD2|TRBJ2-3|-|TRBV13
TGTGCCAGCAGGCGGGAGGGCTATAGCACAGATACGCAGTATTTT
CASRREGYSTDTQYF
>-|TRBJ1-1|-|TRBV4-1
TGCGCCAGCAGCCCCCTCGAGAGGGGGAACACTGAAGCTTTCTTT
CASSPLERGNTEAFF
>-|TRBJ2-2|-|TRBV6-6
TGTGCCAGCAGACACGGGGGCAGGACGGGGGAGCTGTTTTTT
CASRHGGRTGELFF
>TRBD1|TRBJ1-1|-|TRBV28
TGTGCCAGCAGTTGGACAACCTCGGGGGACAGCACTGAAGCTTTCTTT
CASSWTTSGDSTEAFF
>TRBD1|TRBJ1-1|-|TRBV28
TGTGCCAGCAGCGACAGGGGGGGGACTGAAGCTTTCTTT
CASSDRGGTEAFF
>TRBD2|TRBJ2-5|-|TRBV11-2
TGTGCCAGCAGCCTAGGACTAGCAGTCGAGACCCAGTACTTC
CASSLGLAVETQYF
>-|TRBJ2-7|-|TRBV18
TGTGCCAGCTCACAAAATGACATTGGCTCCTACGAGCAGTACTTC
CASSQNDIGSYEQYF
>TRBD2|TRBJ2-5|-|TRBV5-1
TGCGCCAGCAGCCCAAGACTAGCGGGAGTAGATACAGAGACCCAGTACTTC
CASSPRLAGVDTETQYF
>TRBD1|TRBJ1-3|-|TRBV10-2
TGCGCCAGCAGTGAGCCGGGACAGGGTTCTGGAAACACCATATATTTT
CASSEPGQGSGNTIYF
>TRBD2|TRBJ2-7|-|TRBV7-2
TGTGCCAGCAGCCGTCTCCCTAGCGGGAACTACGAGCAGTACTTC
CASSRLPSGNYEQYF
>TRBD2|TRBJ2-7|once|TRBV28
TGTGCCAGCAGTGCCTCTAGCGGGCCCTTCGAGCAGTACTTC
CASSASSGPFEQYF